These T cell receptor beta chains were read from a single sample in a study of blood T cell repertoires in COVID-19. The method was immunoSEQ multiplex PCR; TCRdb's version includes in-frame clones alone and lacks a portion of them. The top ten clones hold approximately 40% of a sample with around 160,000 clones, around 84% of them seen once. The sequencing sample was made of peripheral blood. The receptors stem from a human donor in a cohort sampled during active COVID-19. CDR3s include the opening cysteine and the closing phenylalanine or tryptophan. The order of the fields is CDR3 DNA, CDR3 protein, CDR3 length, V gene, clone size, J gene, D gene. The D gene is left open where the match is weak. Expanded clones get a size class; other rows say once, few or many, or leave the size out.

DNA: TGTGCCAGCAGCTTCGCGGCGGAGACTGAAGCTTTCTTT
CDR3: CASSFAAETEAFF
length: 13
V: TRBV11-3
size: .
J: TRBJ1-1
D: .

DNA: TGTGCCAGCAGCCACCGACAGGGGGCCCTAGGGACTGAAGCTTTCTTT
CDR3: CASSHRQGALGTEAFF
length: 16
V: TRBV7-6
size: .
J: TRBJ1-1
D: TRBD1

DNA: TGTGCCAGCAGTCCCCGACAGGGGCTCTCCTACGAGCAGTACTTC
CDR3: CASSPRQGLSYEQYF
length: 15
V: TRBV28
size: .
J: TRBJ2-7
D: TRBD1

DNA: TGTGCCAGCAGCCAAGAGGGGGGGCAGGGTCGAAGGGATAACTATGGCTACACCTTC
CDR3: CASSQEGGQGRRDNYGYTF
length: 19
V: TRBV4-2
size: .
J: TRBJ1-2
D: .

DNA: TGTGCCAGCAGGTCGGACAGGGGCAGAGGAAACACCATATATTTT
CDR3: CASRSDRGRGNTIYF
length: 15
V: TRBV9
size: .
J: TRBJ1-3
D: TRBD1

DNA: TGTGCCAGCAGTCGAGGGGGGGGAGCTAATGAAAAACTGTTTTTT
CDR3: CASSRGGGANEKLFF
length: 15
V: TRBV2
size: .
J: TRBJ1-4
D: .

DNA: TGCGCCAGCAGCCAAGTGTTGGCAGGTAAAGTCCGGGAAAAACTGTTTTTT
CDR3: CASSQVLAGKVREKLFF
length: 17
V: TRBV4-1
size: once
J: TRBJ1-4
D: .

DNA: TGCAGCGTTAGACTGGTGTACAATGAGCAGTTCTTC
CDR3: CSVRLVYNEQFF
length: 12
V: TRBV29-1
size: .
J: TRBJ2-1
D: .

DNA: TGTGCCAGCAGAAACCAGGTGGTGGAGGAACTGTTTTTT
CDR3: CASRNQVVEELFF
length: 13
V: TRBV11-2
size: .
J: TRBJ1-4
D: .

DNA: TGTGCCAGCAGGGGACAGGGCGGCTACGAGCAGTACTTC
CDR3: CASRGQGGYEQYF
length: 13
V: TRBV5-4
size: .
J: TRBJ2-7
D: TRBD1

DNA: TGTGCCAGCAGCCAAGGCAGGCCATGCGCAGCAAGGAACACTGAAGCTTTCTTT
CDR3: CASSQGRPCAARNTEAFF
length: 18
V: TRBV3-1/TRBV3-2
size: once
J: TRBJ1-1
D: .

DNA: TGTGCCAGCAGCGGTCGTGGGGACTCGATCGGCACTGAAGCTTTCTTT
CDR3: CASSGRGDSIGTEAFF
length: 16
V: TRBV9
size: few
J: TRBJ1-1
D: .

DNA: TGTGCCAGCAGTCCAGGGGACAGGGATATCTATGGCTACACCTTC
CDR3: CASSPGDRDIYGYTF
length: 15
V: TRBV6-5
size: .
J: TRBJ1-2
D: TRBD1

DNA: TGTGCCAGCAGCCACAGGGCCAGCTATGGCTACACCTTC
CDR3: CASSHRASYGYTF
length: 13
V: TRBV7-2
size: .
J: TRBJ1-2
D: .

DNA: TGTACCAGCAGTTACTCTGGGGGCCATGGCTACACCTTC
CDR3: CTSSYSGGHGYTF
length: 13
V: TRBV6-2/TRBV6-3
size: .
J: TRBJ1-2
D: .

DNA: TGTGCCAGCTGCCGACACCCCGGGAGGAGCGAGCAGTACTTC
CDR3: CASCRHPGRSEQYF
length: 14
V: TRBV2
size: .
J: TRBJ2-7
D: TRBD2

DNA: TGTGCCAGTAGCCCAAGGACAGGGAACACTGAAGCTTTCTTT
CDR3: CASSPRTGNTEAFF
length: 14
V: TRBV19
size: .
J: TRBJ1-1
D: TRBD1

DNA: TGTGCCAGCAGCGGGAGCGGGGGGCGAGAGACCCAGTACTTC
CDR3: CASSGSGGRETQYF
length: 14
V: TRBV7-9
size: .
J: TRBJ2-5
D: TRBD2

DNA: TGTGCCAGCTCACCACCGGGGGCGCGGGCCGGGGAGCTGTTTTTT
CDR3: CASSPPGARAGELFF
length: 15
V: TRBV18
size: .
J: TRBJ2-2
D: .

DNA: TGTGCCAGCAGTTGGACTAGGTCCTATGGCTACACCTTC
CDR3: CASSWTRSYGYTF
length: 13
V: TRBV27
size: .
J: TRBJ1-2
D: .

DNA: TGTGCTAGTGGTTCCGGGACAAGCCAGGGAGAGACCCAGTACTTC
CDR3: CASGSGTSQGETQYF
length: 15
V: TRBV12-5
size: .
J: TRBJ2-5
D: .

DNA: TGTGCCAGCAGTGCCCGCGGGGGACAGGGGGCGGTTGGGACTGAAGCTTTCTTT
CDR3: CASSARGGQGAVGTEAFF
length: 18
V: TRBV6-4
size: .
J: TRBJ1-1
D: TRBD1

DNA: TGTGCCAGCAGTTTCGGCGGTGGCTACACCTTC
CDR3: CASSFGGGYTF
length: 11
V: TRBV12-3/TRBV12-4
size: .
J: TRBJ1-2
D: .

DNA: TGCGCCAGCAGCTTGACAGGCTGGCTCCTTGGCTACACCTTC
CDR3: CASSLTGWLLGYTF
length: 14
V: TRBV5-1
size: .
J: TRBJ1-2
D: .

DNA: TGTGCTAGTGGTTTGGTACAGGTAGCGGGGTTCTACGAGCAGTACTTC
CDR3: CASGLVQVAGFYEQYF
length: 16
V: TRBV12-5
size: .
J: TRBJ2-7
D: TRBD2

DNA: TGTGCCAGCAGTGGCCGCAACAGGGCTGAAGCTTTCTTT
CDR3: CASSGRNRAEAFF
length: 13
V: TRBV25-1
size: .
J: TRBJ1-1
D: .

DNA: TGTGCCAGCTCACCGGCAGGGTACACTGAAGCTTTCTTT
CDR3: CASSPAGYTEAFF
length: 13
V: TRBV18
size: .
J: TRBJ1-1
D: .

DNA: TGCAGTGCTTACAGGCTGGACGAGCAGTACTTC
CDR3: CSAYRLDEQYF
length: 11
V: TRBV20-1
size: .
J: TRBJ2-7
D: .

DNA: TGTGCCAGCAGTTACGGAGAAGAGAACACTGAAGCTTTCTTT
CDR3: CASSYGEENTEAFF
length: 14
V: TRBV6-5
size: few
J: TRBJ1-1
D: .

DNA: TGTGCCAGCAGCTTCGGACTAGCGGGGGCTATAGATACGCAGTATTTT
CDR3: CASSFGLAGAIDTQYF
length: 16
V: TRBV7-9
size: .
J: TRBJ2-3
D: TRBD2

DNA: TGTGCCAGCAACCGGGACAACGCTAACTATGGCTACACCTTC
CDR3: CASNRDNANYGYTF
length: 14
V: TRBV6-5
size: .
J: TRBJ1-2
D: .

DNA: TGTGCCAGTAGTGACCCGAAGGACAGGGGTTTCATGAACACTGAAGCTTTCTTT
CDR3: CASSDPKDRGFMNTEAFF
length: 18
V: TRBV19
size: .
J: TRBJ1-1
D: TRBD1

DNA: TGCGCCAGCAGCCAAGATCGAGGGTATAACTATGGCTACACCTTC
CDR3: CASSQDRGYNYGYTF
length: 15
V: TRBV4-3
size: .
J: TRBJ1-2
D: .

DNA: TGTGCCAGTAGTCCCCATCGGACAGCTAGCTCCTACGAGCAGTACTTC
CDR3: CASSPHRTASSYEQYF
length: 16
V: TRBV19
size: .
J: TRBJ2-7
D: .

DNA: TGTGCCAGCAGCTCCGTACAGGGAACTATTCAGTACTTC
CDR3: CASSSVQGTIQYF
length: 13
V: TRBV6-5
size: .
J: TRBJ2-4
D: .

DNA: TGTGCCAGCAGTTTACCCCCCGGGACAGGGGAATCCGTGTTAGCGAGAAACATTCAGTACTTC
CDR3: CASSLPPGTGESVLARNIQYF
length: 21
V: TRBV27
size: .
J: TRBJ2-4
D: TRBD1

DNA: TGTGCCAGCAATCGGGACAGAGGGAGTGAAAAACTGTTTTTT
CDR3: CASNRDRGSEKLFF
length: 14
V: TRBV5-5
size: .
J: TRBJ1-4
D: TRBD1

DNA: TGTGCCAGCTCCCCGGACAGCAATAATTCACCCCTCCACTTT
CDR3: CASSPDSNNSPLHF
length: 14
V: TRBV18
size: .
J: TRBJ1-6
D: .

DNA: TGCAGCGTTGCACAGAACAACCAAGAGACCCAGTACTTC
CDR3: CSVAQNNQETQYF
length: 13
V: TRBV29-1
size: .
J: TRBJ2-5
D: .

DNA: TGTGCCAGCAGCTCCGGACAGGGAATGGAGCTTGCTAACTATGGCTACACCTTC
CDR3: CASSSGQGMELANYGYTF
length: 18
V: TRBV9
size: .
J: TRBJ1-2
D: TRBD1

DNA: TGTGCCAGCAGTTTGAGGCTCTACGAGCAGTACTTC
CDR3: CASSLRLYEQYF
length: 12
V: TRBV28
size: .
J: TRBJ2-7
D: .

DNA: TGTGCCAGCAGTTCCGGGACTAGCGAGCAGTACTTC
CDR3: CASSSGTSEQYF
length: 12
V: TRBV12-3/TRBV12-4
size: .
J: TRBJ2-7
D: TRBD2

DNA: TGTGCCAGCAGCCCAAAACCTAGCGGGGGCCCTACCTACGAGCAGTACTTC
CDR3: CASSPKPSGGPTYEQYF
length: 17
V: TRBV5-4
size: once
J: TRBJ2-7
D: TRBD2

DNA: TGTGCCAGCAGCCAAGCCTCTTACGAGCAGTACTTC
CDR3: CASSQASYEQYF
length: 12
V: TRBV3-1/TRBV3-2
size: few
J: TRBJ2-7
D: .

DNA: TGTGCCAGCAGCTTGGATGGGACAGGGAGAAAACTGTTTTTT
CDR3: CASSLDGTGRKLFF
length: 14
V: TRBV7-2
size: .
J: TRBJ1-4
D: TRBD1

DNA: TGTGCCAGCAACAGGGCAACTAATGAAAAACTGTTTTTT
CDR3: CASNRATNEKLFF
length: 13
V: TRBV6-6
size: .
J: TRBJ1-4
D: .

DNA: TGTGCCAGCACCCCCGGGGGGGGTGGCTACACCTTC
CDR3: CASTPGGGGYTF
length: 12
V: TRBV28
size: once
J: TRBJ1-2
D: .

DNA: TGCGCCAGCAGTGAACTTCAGGGGACGTCTGGAAACACCATATATTTT
CDR3: CASSELQGTSGNTIYF
length: 16
V: TRBV10-1
size: .
J: TRBJ1-3
D: .

DNA: TGTGCCAGCACCCCTGGGGGGATCGACACAGATACGCAGTATTTT
CDR3: CASTPGGIDTDTQYF
length: 15
V: TRBV5-4
size: .
J: TRBJ2-3
D: .

DNA: TGTGCCACCAGTGATTTAACAGGGAAAGAGACCCAGTACTTC
CDR3: CATSDLTGKETQYF
length: 14
V: TRBV24-1
size: .
J: TRBJ2-5
D: .

DNA: TGTGCCACCAGTGATAACGACAAGGGAGGGCGGGAGCAGTACTTC
CDR3: CATSDNDKGGREQYF
length: 15
V: TRBV24-1
size: .
J: TRBJ2-7
D: TRBD2

DNA: TGCGCCAGCAGCTTGGAGGGGGCCGGAAACATTCAGTACTTC
CDR3: CASSLEGAGNIQYF
length: 14
V: TRBV5-1
size: .
J: TRBJ2-4
D: TRBD1